This T cell receptor beta chain stems from a study of T-cell memory formation after mild COVID-19. As for the study in general: Clusters of TCRs were largely donor specific.

TCR alpha and TCR beta cDNA libraries carrying sample barcodes and UMIs came from 5'RACE with constant-segment primers. One entry per CDR3 protein, called by TCRdb with MiXCR from the 5' RACE reads. The data hold around 200,000 distinct CDR3 sequences, with 9% to 10% observed a single time. This clonotype has at least ten counts. Its antigen remains unknown. Germline loops: CDR1 SGHRS, CDR2 YFSETQ. The V gene lost 3 bases and the J gene lost 2 bases, with 5 bases spanning the gap. This CDR3 is 12 amino acids long. Whole-study results and caveats: Nothing confirmed that second-wave clones peaking on day 37 were specific for SARS-CoV-2. Most CD4+ clones that shrank were in CM and EM, while CD8+ ones turned up in EMRA.

What was sequenced was PBMCs or a T cell subset sorted from them (not recorded which). This clonotype was sampled from a man younger than 30 who had mild COVID-19 (a few samples of this study predate the infection). Cell type and time point are not known. This chain connects TRBV5-1 to TRBJ2-5, with D possibly being TRBD2 (5 bases). CDR3 protein: CASSSGQETQYF. In DNA, the CDR3 is TGCGCCAGCAGCTCGGGACAAGAGACCCAGTACTTC. Looking up the rest from reference TRBV5-1 and TRBJ2-5 gives the full variable domain: KAGVTQTPRYLIKTRGQQVTLSCSPISGHRSVSWYQQTPGQGLQFLFEYFSETQRNKGNFPGRFSGRQFSNSRSEMNVSTLELGDSALYLCASSSGQETQYFGPGTRLLVL.